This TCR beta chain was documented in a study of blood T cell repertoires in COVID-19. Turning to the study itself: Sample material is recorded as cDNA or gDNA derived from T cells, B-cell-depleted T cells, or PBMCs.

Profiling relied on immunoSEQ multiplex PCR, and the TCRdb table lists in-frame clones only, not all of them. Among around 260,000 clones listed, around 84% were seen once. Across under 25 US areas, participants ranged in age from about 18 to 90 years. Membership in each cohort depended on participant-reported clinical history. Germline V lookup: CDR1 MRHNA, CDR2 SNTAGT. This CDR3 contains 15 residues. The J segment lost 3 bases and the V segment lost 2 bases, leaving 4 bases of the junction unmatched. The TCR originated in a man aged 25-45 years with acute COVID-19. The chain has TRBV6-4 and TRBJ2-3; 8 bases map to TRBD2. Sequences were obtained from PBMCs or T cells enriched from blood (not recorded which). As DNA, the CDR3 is TGTGCCAGCAGTGACCAAGCGGGAGCGACAGATACGCAGTATTTT. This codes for CASSDQAGATDTQYF.